What follows are 29 T cell receptor beta chains derived from one specimen sequenced in a study of blood T cell repertoires in COVID-19. Method: immunoSEQ multiplex PCR; TCRdb's copy keeps in-frame clones and lacks some. In the table there are 150,000 to 200,000 clones, more than 80% of which are singletons. What was sequenced was peripheral blood. These receptors all stem from a woman aged 55 to 70 with COVID-19, enrolled during active disease.

The rearrangement uses TRBV12-3 or TRBV12-4 and TRBJ1-1, with D maybe TRBD1 (6 bases). The V end was cut by 2 bases, the J end by 6 bases, with 10 bases between. There are 13 residues in the CDR3. In nucleotides, the CDR3 is TGTGCCAGCAGTTTACTAGGGGGAGCTGAAGCTTTCTTT. Translation: CASSLLGGAEAFF.

The chain couples TRBV5-1 to TRBJ1-6; unclear D gene. The V end lost 1 base, the J end lost 5 bases, and 7 bases lay between the germline ends. Germline V gene lookup returns CDR1 SGHRS and CDR2 YFSETQ. This CDR3 has 14 amino acids. CDR3 in DNA: TGCGCCAGCAGCTTGATCGCAGATAATTCACCCCTCCACTTT. Protein sequence: CASSLIADNSPLHF.

V and J are TRBV5-4 and TRBJ1-2; 8 bases fit TRBD1. CDR3 length: 15 residues. The V segment lost 4 bases and the J segment 5 bases; nucleotides outside the gene matches: 10. CDR1 and CDR2 (germline): SGHNT, YYREEE (reference sequence). The chain's CDR3 is CASSTTGDSKYGYTF. CDR3 DNA: TGTGCCAGCAGCACGACAGGGGATTCAAAGTATGGCTACACCTTC.

The chain is built from TRBV25-1 and TRBJ1-5; no reliable D call. Germline loops: CDR1 MGHDK, CDR2 SYGVNS. V dropped 5 bases and J dropped 2 bases, with 10 bases sitting between them. The CDR3 sequence is 14 residues long. The CDR3 region is CASSLGVGNQPQHF. DNA of the CDR3: TGTGCCAGCAGTCTCGGGGTAGGCAATCAGCCCCAGCATTTT.

The chain recombines TRBV9 with TRBJ1-2; no clear D. Looked up from germline, CDR1 is SGDLS and CDR2 is YYNGEE. V gave up 0 bases and J gave up 8 bases, with 11 bases separating them. The CDR3 is made up of 13 amino acids. The CDR3 protein is CASSVVSGGGYTF. CDR3 DNA: TGTGCCAGCAGCGTAGTGTCAGGAGGAGGCTACACCTTC.

This chain connects TRBV2 to TRBJ2-2, with a tentative D call TRBD2 (5 bases). The germline V and J ends were trimmed by 6 bases and 7 bases, with 18 bases remaining between them. Germline CDR1 is SNHLY and CDR2 is FYNNEI. This CDR3 is built from 15 residues. CDR3 sequence: CASREDAPHHGELFF. CDR3 DNA: TGTGCCAGCAGGGAGGACGCCCCTCACCACGGGGAGCTGTTTTTT. Complete variable domain (other parts from reference TRBV2 and TRBJ2-2): EPEVTQTPSHQVTQMGQEVILRCVPISNHLYFYWYRQILGQKVEFLVSFYNNEISEKSEIFDDQFSVERPDGSNFTLKIRSTKLEDSAMYFCASREDAPHHGELFFGEGSRLTVL.

The J gene is TRBJ2-6, the V gene TRBV19; D gene unclear. The CDR3 consists of 18 residues. Looked up from germline, CDR1 is LNHDA and CDR2 is SQIVND (reference sequence). V was trimmed by 9 bases and J by 4 bases, leaving 25 bases between them. The CDR3 region is CASTVLAGFASGANVLTF. In DNA form, the CDR3 reads TGTGCCAGCACTGTCCTGGCAGGTTTCGCGTCCGGGGCCAACGTCCTGACTTTC.

The chain is built from TRBV19 and TRBJ1-3; weak D call: TRBD1 (6 bases). The CDR3 runs 15 residues. Germline CDR1 reads LNHDA; CDR2 reads SQIVND (reference sequence). V was cut by 7 bases and J by 7 bases, with 20 bases left in between. CDR3 amino acids: CASTPSRGGGNTIYF. CDR3 sequence (DNA): TGTGCCAGTACCCCATCCCGGGGAGGGGGTAACACCATATATTTT.

CDR3 residues: CASSMDRGDGYTF. CDR3 bases: TGCGCCAGCAGTATGGACAGGGGAGATGGCTACACCTTC. The chain carries TRBV5-1 and TRBJ1-2, with TRBD1 matching over 9 bases. The CDR3 loop spans 13 amino acids. The V gene end was trimmed by 5 bases and the J gene end by 6 bases; junction bases not matched to a gene: 5. CDR1 and CDR2 from the germline V gene are SGHRS and YFSETQ.

The CDR3 region has the DNA TGTGCCAGCAGTCTAACTCGGGTAGGGGGCTCGATAGGCGACACCGGGGAGCTGTTTTTT. Translated: CASSLTRVGGSIGDTGELFF. J is TRBJ2-2 and V is TRBV6-2 or TRBV6-3, with 7 bases that match TRBD1. The ends lost 5 bases at V and 3 bases at J; junction bases unmatched: 21. The V gene's germline CDR1 is MNHEY and CDR2 SVGEGT. The CDR3 is 20 amino acids.

The rearrangement links TRBV4-2 to TRBJ1-4, with 7 bases fitting TRBD1. The CDR3 runs 14 residues. Losses at the gene ends were 1 base for V and 7 bases for J; bases not matched to a gene: 3. The germline V gene encodes CDR1 LGHNA and CDR2 YNFKEQ. The CDR3 DNA is TGTGCCAGCAGCCAAGGACAGGGAGGTGAAAAACTGTTTTTT. This sequence encodes CASSQGQGGEKLFF.

V usage is TRBV5-1 and J usage is TRBJ2-3; 12 bases are a match to TRBD2. The trim removed 0 bases at V and 3 bases at J, leaving 2 bases unmatched. The CDR3 runs 16 residues. CDR1 and CDR2 (germline): SGHRS, YFSETQ. CDR3 in amino acids: CASSLGTSGVTDTQYF. CDR3 bases: TGCGCCAGCAGCTTGGGGACTAGCGGGGTTACAGATACGCAGTATTTT.

The chain employs TRBV6-5 and TRBJ2-5; D not certain. The CDR3 is made up of 15 amino acids. Trimming removed 3 bases at V and 4 bases at J, with 15 bases between. Germline CDR1 and CDR2: MNHEY and SVGAGI. CDR3 in amino acids: CASSYSNTERETQYF. DNA of the CDR3: TGTGCCAGCAGTTATTCGAACACGGAGCGAGAGACCCAGTACTTC.

This clone came up a few times. The rearrangement links TRBV3-1 (or the pseudogene TRBV3-2) to TRBJ1-6, with 9 bases that match TRBD1. The CDR3 has 15 residues. CDR1 and CDR2 from the germline V gene are LGHDT and YNNKEL (reference sequence). V lost 6 bases, J lost 8 bases, and 8 bases stayed unmatched. CDR3: CASRSGTGSDSPLHF. As DNA, the CDR3 is TGTGCCAGCAGATCGGGGACAGGGTCTGATTCACCCCTCCACTTT.

This clone appeared a single time. The chain combines TRBV25-1 with TRBJ1-2, with 11 nucleotides matching TRBD1. Looked up from germline, CDR1 is MGHDK and CDR2 is SYGVNS. The CDR3 covers 14 residues. V shed 2 bases, J shed 5 bases, and the junction held 1 base outside the gene matches. The CDR3 spells CASSEGDRGYGYTF. The CDR3 nucleotides read TGTGCCAGCAGTGAAGGGGACAGGGGGTATGGCTACACCTTC.

The sample holds one count of this clone. The genes are TRBV18 and TRBJ1-1, with 8 positions matching TRBD1. The germline V gene encodes CDR1 KGHSH and CDR2 LQKENI. The V gene end was trimmed by 8 bases and the J gene end by 10 bases; junction bases not matched to a gene: 12. This CDR3 is built from 13 residues. CDR3 sequence (DNA): TGTGCCAGCAGGGGACAGGCCGAAAGTCTAGCTTTCTTT. Translation gives CASRGQAESLAFF.

The CDR3 bases are TGTGCCAGTAGGGCCACAGGGGCCGCGAAAGAGCAGTACTTC. It translates to CASRATGAAKEQYF. The rearrangement links TRBV19 to TRBJ2-7; 7 bases match TRBD1. The CDR3 consists of 14 residues. Germline V gives CDR1 LNHDA, CDR2 SQIVND (reference sequence). V lost 6 bases to trimming and J lost 7 bases; unmatched junction nucleotides: 12.

CDR3 sequence reads: CASSRGQLVEAFF. The CDR3 region has the DNA TGTGCCAGCAGCAGGGGACAGCTAGTTGAAGCTTTCTTT. The chain has TRBV27 and TRBJ1-1; 7 bases align to TRBD1. Per the germline V gene, CDR1 is MNHEY and CDR2 is SMNVEV (reference sequence). V lost 6 bases to trimming and J lost 7 bases; unmatched junction nucleotides: 8. The CDR3 covers 13 residues.

This clone was seen once. The V and J genes are TRBV2 and TRBJ1-2; a weak D match, TRBD1 (6 bases). Germline lookup yields CDR1 SNHLY and CDR2 FYNNEI. This CDR3 contains 14 residues. The germline V and J ends were trimmed by 4 bases and 3 bases, with 12 bases remaining between them. In nucleotides, the CDR3 is TGTGCCAGCAGTGGGGAGGGACAACACTATGGCTACACCTTC. This sequence encodes CASSGEGQHYGYTF.

The chain is built from TRBV7-6 and TRBJ1-2, with D possibly TRBD1 on 5 matching bases. The CDR3 spans 16 residues. V was shortened by 0 bases and J by 2 bases, with 13 bases between the two germline ends. Germline loops: CDR1 SGHVS, CDR2 FNYEAQ. CDR3 loop: CASSLAQGPQNYGYTF. The DNA for the CDR3 is TGTGCCAGCAGCTTAGCGCAGGGTCCTCAGAACTATGGCTACACCTTC.

This clone was detected once. The chain joins TRBV5-1 to TRBJ2-7; the match to TRBD1 covers 9 bases. The germline V gene encodes CDR1 SGHRS and CDR2 YFSETQ. This CDR3 contains 16 residues. Germline trimming cut 0 bases from V and 2 bases from J; bases unmatched to any gene: 6. The CDR3 loop reads CASSLVGTGHTYEQYF. The DNA for the CDR3 is TGCGCCAGCAGCTTGGTGGGGACAGGGCACACCTACGAGCAGTACTTC.

The CDR3, as DNA: TGTGCCAGCAGCCCGACAGGGGGCCAACAGCCCCAGCATTTT. It is translated as CASSPTGGQQPQHF. The chain is built from TRBV7-2 and TRBJ1-5; 10 positions match TRBD1. Germline values: CDR1 SGHTA, CDR2 FQGNSA. The CDR3 has 14 amino acids. V lost 5 bases and J lost 7; bases outside the gene matches: 5.

The chain has TRBV2 and TRBJ2-3, with 9 nucleotides matching TRBD1. V lost 6 bases, J lost 2 bases, and 6 bases stayed unmatched. CDR1 and CDR2 from the germline V gene are SNHLY and FYNNEI. This CDR3 has 15 residues. The CDR3 spells CASREDRGYTDTQYF. The CDR3 region has the DNA TGTGCCAGCAGAGAGGACAGGGGTTACACAGATACGCAGTATTTT. Looking up the rest from reference TRBV2 and TRBJ2-3 gives the full variable domain: EPEVTQTPSHQVTQMGQEVILRCVPISNHLYFYWYRQILGQKVEFLVSFYNNEISEKSEIFDDQFSVERPDGSNFTLKIRSTKLEDSAMYFCASREDRGYTDTQYFGPGTRLTVL.

The CDR3 region is CASRSGGAAFF. Written as DNA, the CDR3 is TGTGCCAGCAGATCAGGGGGCGCAGCTTTCTTT. The chain has TRBV12-3 or TRBV12-4 and TRBJ1-1; 8 bases agree with TRBD1. With V trimmed by 6 bases and J by 10 bases, 4 bases remained unmatched. This CDR3 is 11 amino acids long.

V and J are TRBV7-3 and TRBJ2-5; tentative D call: TRBD1 (5 bases). V dropped 5 bases and J dropped 4 bases, with 20 bases sitting between them. Germline CDR1 and CDR2: SGHTA and FQGTGA. The CDR3 extends over 16 amino acids. The CDR3 loop is CASSPTGQGIRETQYF. CDR3 in DNA: TGTGCCAGCAGCCCCACGGGCCAGGGTATTAGAGAGACCCAGTACTTC.

The rearrangement links TRBV7-2 to TRBJ1-3; D uncertain. CDR3 length: 15 amino acids. The germline gives CDR1 SGHTA, CDR2 FQGNSA. V lost 5 bases and J 0 bases, leaving 11 bases between the germline ends. CDR3 region: CASSPEAFSGNTIYF. The CDR3 bases are TGTGCCAGCAGCCCTGAGGCATTCTCTGGAAACACCATATATTTT.

This clone has only one observation. J is TRBJ2-2 and V is TRBV5-8; D is perhaps TRBD1 (5 bases). Per the germline V gene, CDR1 is SGHTS and CDR2 is YDEGEE. Trimming stripped 1 base from V and 4 bases from J, with 8 bases between. The CDR3 runs to 14 residues. CDR3 residues: CASSLQGITGELFF. The CDR3 DNA follows: TGTGCCAGCAGCTTGCAGGGTATCACCGGGGAGCTGTTTTTT. Full variable domain (missing parts from reference TRBV5-8 and TRBJ2-2): EAGVTQSPTHLIKTRGQQATLRCSPISGHTSVYWYQQALGLGLQFLLWYDEGEERNRGNFPPRFSGRQFPNYSSELNVNALELEDSALYLCASSLQGITGELFFGEGSRLTVL.

The chain has TRBV5-5 and TRBJ1-2; D gene ambiguous. The CDR3 contains 12 residues. The germline V and J ends were trimmed by 4 bases and 6 bases, with 10 bases remaining between them. The germline gives CDR1 SGHKS, CDR2 YYEKEE (reference sequence). The CDR3 loop reads CASSAGRDGYTF. The CDR3 nucleotides are TGTGCCAGCAGCGCTGGTCGGGATGGCTACACCTTC.

V is TRBV4-3 and J is TRBJ1-4; no clear D gene. From germline, CDR1 is LGHNA and CDR2 YSLEER. The CDR3 is 14 residues long. V gave up 7 bases and J gave up 0 bases, with 9 bases separating them. The CDR3 DNA reads as TGCGCCAGCAAGGAGGGCACAACTAATGAAAAACTGTTTTTT. Translation: CASKEGTTNEKLFF.